A selection of T cell receptor beta chains follows, all from one sample in a study of cytomegalovirus exposure and HLA in healthy donors. The method was immunoSEQ multiplex PCR; TCRdb's version includes in-frame clones alone and lacks a portion of them. The sample records 150,000 to 250,000 clones, around 83% being singletons. Sequencing was carried out using PBMCs. Every receptor here comes from a woman aged 25 to 39 in good health and CMV-seropositive. Both conserved end residues are part of each CDR3. The D gene is left open where the match is weak. The listing skips clone size in some rows; elsewhere it reads once, few, many or a size class.

TGTGCCAGCAGCAAACAGGGTAATCAGCCCCAGCATTTT,CASSKQGNQPQHF,TRBJ1-5,-,-,TRBV7-9
TGTGCCAGCAGCCTAACTCTTCAGGGGGACTTGAACTATGGCTACACCTTC,CASSLTLQGDLNYGYTF,TRBJ1-2,-,TRBD1,TRBV2
TGCAGCGCCAGGGATTTCAGCACTGAAGCTTTCTTT,CSARDFSTEAFF,TRBJ1-1,once,-,TRBV29-1
TGCGCCAGCAGTGAATCCGGACAGCGGACATCTGAAGCTTTCTTT,CASSESGQRTSEAFF,TRBJ1-1,-,-,TRBV10-1
TGTGCCAGCAGCTTGGTTGGGGGGAGCTCCTACAATGAGCAGTTCTTC,CASSLVGGSSYNEQFF,TRBJ2-1,-,-,TRBV5-6
TGTGCCAGCAGCCAGACTGAGGGTATTGGAAACACCATATATTTT,CASSQTEGIGNTIYF,TRBJ1-3,-,-,TRBV4-2
TGTGCCAGCAGCCGAGTTCGGGACAGCGGACAAGAGACCCAGTACTTC,CASSRVRDSGQETQYF,TRBJ2-5,-,TRBD1,TRBV7-2
TGTGCCAGCAGGGGACAGGGTATAGGCGGCTACACCTTC,CASRGQGIGGYTF,TRBJ1-2,-,TRBD1,TRBV6-5
TGTGCCAGCAGTTTTGTCCGAGGGGGAACCTACGAGCAGTACTTC,CASSFVRGGTYEQYF,TRBJ2-7,once,-,TRBV28
TGTGCCAGCTCACTCGATCGGGGACTAGCGGGTCAGCAGTACTTC,CASSLDRGLAGQQYF,TRBJ2-7,-,TRBD2,TRBV18
TGTGCCAGCGCCTCACAGGGCAATCAGCCCCAGCATTTT,CASASQGNQPQHF,TRBJ1-5,few,-,TRBV6-1
TGTGCCAGTAGTATTATGGGATCCAGGACAGGGGAGGATACGCAGTATTTT,CASSIMGSRTGEDTQYF,TRBJ2-3,-,TRBD1,TRBV19
TGCGCCAGCAGCCAGGGGACAGGGGTGGTCAATGAGCAGTTCTTC,CASSQGTGVVNEQFF,TRBJ2-1,-,TRBD1,TRBV5-1
TGTGCCAGTAGTATAGTTCCAGGGGGCAATCAGCCCCAGCATTTT,CASSIVPGGNQPQHF,TRBJ1-5,-,-,TRBV19
TGTGCCAGCAGGCCGACCGGGACAGGATCCTACGAGCAGTACTTC,CASRPTGTGSYEQYF,TRBJ2-7,few,TRBD1,TRBV2
TGTGCCAGCAGTGAAAGGGGCAGGGGGCAACATGGCTACACCTTC,CASSERGRGQHGYTF,TRBJ1-2,-,TRBD1,TRBV2
TGTGCCAGCAGCCCTACTATCGGGGCAGGGGACGAAAAACTGTTTTTT,CASSPTIGAGDEKLFF,TRBJ1-4,-,-,TRBV6-6
TGCGCCAGCAGCTTGGCCCGATTGCAGGGGTCAGATACGCAGTATTTT,CASSLARLQGSDTQYF,TRBJ2-3,-,-,TRBV5-1
TGTGCCAGCAGTATTTACAGGGGACCTAACTATGGCTACACCTTC,CASSIYRGPNYGYTF,TRBJ1-2,-,TRBD1,TRBV27
TGTGCCAGCAGCTTAAACCCCGGGACTAGGGCGGAATACGAGCAGTACTTC,CASSLNPGTRAEYEQYF,TRBJ2-7,-,TRBD2,TRBV7-6
TGTGCCAGCAGTGAAAGCGGGGGGCGCGTCTACGAGCAGTACTTC,CASSESGGRVYEQYF,TRBJ2-7,-,TRBD2,TRBV2
TGTGCCAGCAGCTTTCCTATAGCAGGCACAGATACGCAGTATTTT,CASSFPIAGTDTQYF,TRBJ2-3,few,-,TRBV11-3
TGTGCCAGCAGTCCTAGCCTCCCCAACGAGCAGTACTTC,CASSPSLPNEQYF,TRBJ2-7,-,-,TRBV27
TGTGCCAGCAGTTCGGGACTAGCGTCGGAGCAGTACTTC,CASSSGLASEQYF,TRBJ2-7,once,TRBD2,TRBV25-1
TGCAGCGTGGGGGGGACCCGACCTACCTACAATGAGCAGTTCTTC,CSVGGTRPTYNEQFF,TRBJ2-1,-,TRBD2,TRBV29-1
TGTGCCAGCGAGCCAGGGGTGGGGTATGGCTACACCTTC,CASEPGVGYGYTF,TRBJ1-2,-,-,TRBV19
TGTGCCAGCAGCTTATCCGGCAATCCGGGTGAAAAACTGTTTTTT,CASSLSGNPGEKLFF,TRBJ1-4,-,-,TRBV11-2
TGTGCCAGCATTTCCCGGGACAGGGAAGACGAGCAGTACTTC,CASISRDREDEQYF,TRBJ2-7,-,TRBD1,TRBV6-6
TGTGCCTGGAGTGTAGGGACTAGGGGTAATGAGCAGTTCTTC,CAWSVGTRGNEQFF,TRBJ2-1,-,TRBD2,TRBV30
TGTGCCAGCAGCCAAAACTTAGGGGCCACTGAAGCTTTCTTT,CASSQNLGATEAFF,TRBJ1-1,-,-,TRBV7-9
TGTGCCAGCAGTTTTTGGGCCAACTACGAGCAGTACTTC,CASSFWANYEQYF,TRBJ2-7,-,-,TRBV27
TGTGCCAGCAGACAAACAGGCTATGGCTACACCTTC,CASRQTGYGYTF,TRBJ1-2,-,-,TRBV6-1
TGTGCCAGTAGCCCGAATAGAGTGAACCCCGGGGAGCTGTTTTTT,CASSPNRVNPGELFF,TRBJ2-2,-,-,TRBV19
TGTGCCAGCAGGCCCACCAGCGGCGCAGATACGCAGTATTTT,CASRPTSGADTQYF,TRBJ2-3,-,-,TRBV11-2
TGTGCCAGCAGTGCACAGAAGAACACTGAAGCTTTCTTT,CASSAQKNTEAFF,TRBJ1-1,-,-,TRBV6-1
TGTGCCAGCAGTGAATCGCAGGGGGTGTCCTACGAGCAGTACTTC,CASSESQGVSYEQYF,TRBJ2-7,-,TRBD1,TRBV25-1
TGTGCCAGCAGCTTAGCCCGGGGGGGTAACAATGAGCAGTTCTTC,CASSLARGGNNEQFF,TRBJ2-1,-,TRBD2,TRBV7-9
TGTGCCAGTAGTGCCGGACTGACCTACGAGCAGTACTTC,CASSAGLTYEQYF,TRBJ2-7,-,-,TRBV19
TGCGCCAGCAGCTTTAACAATGAGCAGTTCTTC,CASSFNNEQFF,TRBJ2-1,-,-,TRBV5-1
TGCGCCAGCAGGCCGCCCGGACAGCCCTACGAGCAGTACTTC,CASRPPGQPYEQYF,TRBJ2-7,few,-,TRBV23-1
TGTGCCACCAGCACCCGACAGGTCCTAAACTCTGGGGCCAACGTCCTGACTTTC,CATSTRQVLNSGANVLTF,TRBJ2-6,-,-,TRBV15
TGTGCCAGCAATCCAGGGTCCCCCTACGAGCAGTACTTC,CASNPGSPYEQYF,TRBJ2-7,-,-,TRBV2
TGTGCCAGCAGCTTAGCTGGCGGGGAGCGGTGGGCGCAGTATTTT,CASSLAGGERWAQYF,TRBJ2-3,-,-,TRBV11-3
TGTGCCTTAGGACTAGTCCCTACGCAGTATTTT,CALGLVPTQYF,TRBJ2-3,once,TRBD2,TRBV30
TGTGCCAGCAAGAGGGACATCCCTAACTATGGCTACACCTTC,CASKRDIPNYGYTF,TRBJ1-2,-,-,TRBV6-5
TGTGCCACCAGCAGAGGCAGGGCGGACTATGGCTACACCTTC,CATSRGRADYGYTF,TRBJ1-2,-,-,TRBV15
TGCGCCAGCAGCCCGGTCGACTGGAACACTGAAGCTTTCTTT,CASSPVDWNTEAFF,TRBJ1-1,-,-,TRBV5-1
TGTGCCAGCAGTTACAGAGGAATGGATAATGAAAAACTGTTTTTT,CASSYRGMDNEKLFF,TRBJ1-4,-,-,TRBV6-5
TGTGCCAGCAGTTTAACTGTCTCCTACGAGCAGTACTTC,CASSLTVSYEQYF,TRBJ2-7,-,-,TRBV27
TGTGCCAGCACTACTAGCTCCTCTGGGGCCAACGTCCTGACTTTC,CASTTSSSGANVLTF,TRBJ2-6,-,-,TRBV2
TGTGCCAGCAGTGCTGACAGCTTGAACACTGAAGCTTTCTTT,CASSADSLNTEAFF,TRBJ1-1,-,-,TRBV28
TGTGCCAGCGCAAGACAGGGGGCTAATGAAAAACTGTTTTTT,CASARQGANEKLFF,TRBJ1-4,-,TRBD1,TRBV27
TGCGCCAGCAGATCAGGGGACGAGCAGTACTTC,CASRSGDEQYF,TRBJ2-7,few,-,TRBV5-1
TGTGCCAGCAGGGGGGGACTAGCGAGGTCCTACGAGCAGTACTTC,CASRGGLARSYEQYF,TRBJ2-7,-,TRBD2,TRBV2
TGTGCCAGTAGCCGGACAGCCAAAACTAACTATCGCTACACCTTC,CASSRTAKTNYRYTF,TRBJ1-2,-,-,TRBV19
TGCGCCAGCAGCTCCCAGGGGGCGGATACGCAGTATTTT,CASSSQGADTQYF,TRBJ2-3,-,TRBD1,TRBV5-1
TGCGCCAGCAGCTTCGCGGACACTACGGGCAATCAGCCCCAGCATTTT,CASSFADTTGNQPQHF,TRBJ1-5,-,-,TRBV4-1